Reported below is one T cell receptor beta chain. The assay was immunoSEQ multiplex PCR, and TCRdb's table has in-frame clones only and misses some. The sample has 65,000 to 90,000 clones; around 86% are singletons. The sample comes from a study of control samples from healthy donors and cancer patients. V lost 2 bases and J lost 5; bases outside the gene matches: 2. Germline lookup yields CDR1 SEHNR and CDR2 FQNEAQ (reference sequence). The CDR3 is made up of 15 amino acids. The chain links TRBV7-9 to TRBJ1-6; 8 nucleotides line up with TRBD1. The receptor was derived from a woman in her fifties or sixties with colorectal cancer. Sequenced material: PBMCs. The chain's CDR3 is CASSLTGQDNSPLHF. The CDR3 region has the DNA TGTGCCAGCAGCTTAACGGGACAGGATAATTCACCCCTCCACTTT.